These T cell receptor beta chains were read from a single sample in a study of blood T cell repertoires in COVID-19. Data came from immunoSEQ multiplex PCR; TCRdb stores just in-frame clones and leaves some out. The table includes 37,000 or so clones, about 88% detected once. Material for sequencing was peripheral blood. All receptors come from a man between 60 and 75 years old with active COVID-19. Each CDR3 is given with its conserved first and last residue. A D gene is named only where the DNA matches it firmly. The listing skips clone size in some rows; elsewhere it reads once, few, many or a size class.

>.|TRBV5-8|TRBJ2-3|TRBD2
CASSRLAGGTGTQYF
TGTGCCAGCAGCCGACTAGCGGGAGGAACTGGGACGCAGTATTTT
>.|TRBV9|TRBJ2-7|TRBD1
CASSAPGQGTYEQYF
TGTGCCAGCAGCGCACCGGGACAGGGGACCTACGAGCAGTACTTC
>.|TRBV28|TRBJ2-7|TRBD2
CASSLFESRDYRYEQYF
TGTGCCAGCAGTTTATTTGAGTCCCGGGACTACCGTTACGAGCAGTACTTC
>few|TRBV6-8|TRBJ1-1|.
CARTATEAFF
TGTGCCAGGACAGCGACTGAAGCTTTCTTT
>.|TRBV5-1|TRBJ2-5|TRBD2
CASSLLSGLAGGAQETQYF
TGCGCCAGCAGCCTCCTCTCGGGACTAGCGGGAGGGGCCCAAGAGACCCAGTACTTC
>.|TRBV20-1|TRBJ2-1|.
CSARETVPYEQFF
TGCAGTGCTCGTGAGACTGTTCCCTATGAGCAGTTCTTC
>.|TRBV18|TRBJ2-7|TRBD1
CASLRQGQDQQYF
TGTGCCAGCCTAAGACAGGGCCAGGATCAGCAGTACTTC
>.|TRBV7-9|TRBJ1-2|TRBD1
CASSHIQDRGYGYTF
TGTGCCAGCAGCCATATCCAGGACAGGGGTTATGGCTACACCTTC
>.|TRBV5-5|TRBJ1-2|.
CASSSDPKKIRGYTF
TGTGCCAGCAGCTCCGATCCAAAAAAAATCCGGGGCTACACCTTC
>.|TRBV11-1|TRBJ2-1|TRBD2
CASSLLGTSGNDEQFF
TGTGCCAGCAGCTTACTCGGGACTAGCGGGAACGATGAGCAGTTCTTC
>.|TRBV4-2|TRBJ2-3|TRBD1
CASSPQGVLGQGAPDTQYF
TGTGCCAGCAGCCCGCAAGGTGTTTTAGGACAGGGGGCCCCAGATACGCAGTATTTT
>.|TRBV2|TRBJ1-1|.
CASGVQGNTEAFF
TGTGCCAGCGGAGTGCAGGGGAACACTGAAGCTTTCTTT
>.|TRBV5-1|TRBJ2-3|.
CASSLGQLGPDTQYF
TGCGCCAGCAGCTTGGGACAGTTGGGGCCAGATACGCAGTATTTT
>.|TRBV6-5|TRBJ1-5|.
CASSYSESNQPQHF
TGTGCCAGCAGTTACTCGGAGAGCAATCAGCCCCAGCATTTT
>.|TRBV11-2|TRBJ1-6|.
CASSLALGANNSPLHF
TGTGCCAGCAGCTTAGCGCTAGGGGCTAATAATTCACCCCTCCACTTT
>.|TRBV7-8|TRBJ2-2|TRBD2
CASSLGAGGTGELFF
TGTGCCAGCAGCTTAGGGGCGGGGGGCACCGGGGAGCTGTTTTTT